Presented here are 7 T cell receptor beta chains from one specimen sequenced in a study of cytotoxic CD8 clonotypes in ibrutinib-treated CLL. The protocol was immunoSEQ multiplex PCR, while the TCRdb copy is restricted to in-frame clones and leaves out a portion. The data contain tens of thousands of clones, 70% to 80% of them singletons. The sequenced sample was PBMCs, obtained after 12 months of ibrutinib treatment. The origin of the receptors is a human donor with chronic lymphocytic leukemia.

The chain links TRBV7-3 to TRBJ1-5; D unresolved. This CDR3 has 12 amino acids. V lost 10 bases, J lost 7 bases, and 14 bases lay in between. Per the germline V gene, CDR1 is SGHTA and CDR2 is FQGTGA. The CDR3 coding sequence is TGTGCCAACCTCGGGTGGGGACAGCCCCAGCATTTT. This encodes CANLGWGQPQHF.

The rearrangement uses TRBV9 and TRBJ1-4; D is uncertain. The length of the CDR3 is 14 residues. Trimming cost V 1 base and J 8 bases, with 12 bases left between them. Germline V gene sequence: CDR1 SGDLS, CDR2 YYNGEE. CDR3: CASSVSSEGEKLFF. CDR3 in DNA: TGTGCCAGCAGCGTATCCTCCGAGGGAGAAAAACTGTTTTTT.

This chain links TRBV19 with TRBJ2-7, with 7 bases aligning to TRBD1. The germline V gene encodes CDR1 LNHDA and CDR2 SQIVND (reference sequence). The CDR3 loop spans 15 amino acids. The V segment lost 4 bases and the J segment 6 bases; nucleotides outside the gene matches: 12. The CDR3 sequence: CASSTTGDLPSEQYF. Here the CDR3 DNA reads TGTGCCAGTAGTACCACAGGGGATCTCCCCTCCGAGCAGTACTTC.

This clone rates as medium-sized. The same CDR3 also results from other DNA sequences found in this sample. The gene calls are TRBV6-6 and TRBJ1-3; D is ambiguous. CDR1 is MNHNY and CDR2 is SVGAGI in the germline V gene (reference sequence). The CDR3 is 15 residues long. Trimming stripped 6 bases from V and 1 base from J, with 13 bases between. The CDR3 DNA sequence: TGTGCCAGCAGCCACGGGGAAATTTCTGGAAACACCATATATTTT. This encodes CASSHGEISGNTIYF.

To note about this clone: At one end, the junction sequence differs from germline, possibly due to a read error. The chain is built from TRBV5-4 and TRBJ2-4, with unresolved D. CDR1 and CDR2 (germline): SGHNT, YYREEE (reference sequence). The CDR3 has 16 amino acids. CDR3 sequence (DNA): TGTGCCAGCACCTTGGGTGGGCCGGTAGCCAAAAACATTCAGTACTTC. This sequence encodes CASTLGGPVAKNIQYF.

A remark on this clone: This CDR3 is also generated by other DNA sequences in the sample. The V call is TRBV7-2, the J call TRBJ1-1; the match to TRBD1 covers 7 bases. The CDR3 loop spans 14 amino acids. Per germline, CDR1 SGHTA and CDR2 FQGNSA. The V and J ends lost 5 bases and 1 base, in that order; junction bases with no gene match: 4. The CDR3 DNA sequence: TGTGCCAGCAGCCGACAGGGCGGGAACACTGAAGCTTTCTTT. Translating it yields CASSRQGGNTEAFF.

V gene TRBV6-5 combines with J gene TRBJ2-1, with a possible D match to TRBD2 (6 bases). The V and J ends lost 6 bases and 7 bases respectively, with 13 bases between them. From germline, CDR1 is MNHEY and CDR2 SVGAGI. The CDR3 runs 13 residues. The CDR3 here is CASRGLFSNEQFF. CDR3 DNA sequence: TGTGCCAGCAGAGGACTATTTTCAAATGAGCAGTTCTTC.